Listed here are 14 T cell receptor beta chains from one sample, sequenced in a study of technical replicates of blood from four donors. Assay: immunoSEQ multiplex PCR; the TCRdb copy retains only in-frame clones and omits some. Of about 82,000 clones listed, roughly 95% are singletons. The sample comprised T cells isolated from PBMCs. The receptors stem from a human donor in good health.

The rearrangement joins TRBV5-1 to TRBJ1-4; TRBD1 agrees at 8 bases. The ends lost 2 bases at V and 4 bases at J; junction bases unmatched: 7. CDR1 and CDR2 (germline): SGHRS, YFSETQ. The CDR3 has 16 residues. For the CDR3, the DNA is TGCGCCAGCAGCTTACAATCGGACAGGGATAATGAAAAACTGTTTTTT. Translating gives CASSLQSDRDNEKLFF.

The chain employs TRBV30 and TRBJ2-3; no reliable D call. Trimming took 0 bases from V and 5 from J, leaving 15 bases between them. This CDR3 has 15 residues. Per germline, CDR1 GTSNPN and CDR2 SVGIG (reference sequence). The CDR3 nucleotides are TGTGCCTGGAGTGTACTCAACGCGTCCCAAGATACGCAGTATTTT. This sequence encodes CAWSVLNASQDTQYF.

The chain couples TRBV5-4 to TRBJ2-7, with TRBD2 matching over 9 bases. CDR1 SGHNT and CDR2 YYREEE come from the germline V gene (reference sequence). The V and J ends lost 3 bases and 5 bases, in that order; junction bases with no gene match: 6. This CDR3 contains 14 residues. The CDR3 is CASSSRTSVDEQYF. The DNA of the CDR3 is TGTGCCAGCAGCTCTCGGACTAGCGTCGACGAGCAGTACTTC.

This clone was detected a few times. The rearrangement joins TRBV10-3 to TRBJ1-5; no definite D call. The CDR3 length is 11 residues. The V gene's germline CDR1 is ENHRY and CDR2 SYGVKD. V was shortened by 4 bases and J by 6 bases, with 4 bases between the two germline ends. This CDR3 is CAISASQPQHF. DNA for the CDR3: TGTGCCATCAGTGCTAGTCAGCCCCAGCATTTT.

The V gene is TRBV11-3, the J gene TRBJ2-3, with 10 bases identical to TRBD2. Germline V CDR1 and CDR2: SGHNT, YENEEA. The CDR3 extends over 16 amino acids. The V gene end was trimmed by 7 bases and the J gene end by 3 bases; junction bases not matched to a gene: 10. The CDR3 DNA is TGTGCCAGCAACGATAAAGCGGGAGGGTTTACAGATACGCAGTATTTT. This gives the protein CASNDKAGGFTDTQYF.

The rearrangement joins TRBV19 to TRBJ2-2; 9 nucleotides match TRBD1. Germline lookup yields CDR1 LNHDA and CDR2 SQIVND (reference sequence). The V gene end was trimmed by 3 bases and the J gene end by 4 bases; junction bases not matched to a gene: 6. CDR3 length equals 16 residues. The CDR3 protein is CASSMGDRVFTGELFF. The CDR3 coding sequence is TGTGCCAGTAGTATGGGGGACAGGGTGTTCACCGGGGAGCTGTTTTTT.

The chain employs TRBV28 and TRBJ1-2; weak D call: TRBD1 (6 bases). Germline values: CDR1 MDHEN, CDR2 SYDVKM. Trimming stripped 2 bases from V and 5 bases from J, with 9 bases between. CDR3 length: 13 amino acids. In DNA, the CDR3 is TGTGCCAGCAGTTTAAGGACAGAATATGGCTACACCTTC. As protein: CASSLRTEYGYTF.

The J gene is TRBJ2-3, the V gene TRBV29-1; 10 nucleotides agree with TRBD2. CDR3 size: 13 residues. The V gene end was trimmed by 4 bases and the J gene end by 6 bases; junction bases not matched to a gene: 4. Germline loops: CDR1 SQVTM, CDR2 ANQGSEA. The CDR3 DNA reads TGCAGCGTTGTGTTTAGCGGGAGGGATACGCAGTATTTT. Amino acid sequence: CSVVFSGRDTQYF.

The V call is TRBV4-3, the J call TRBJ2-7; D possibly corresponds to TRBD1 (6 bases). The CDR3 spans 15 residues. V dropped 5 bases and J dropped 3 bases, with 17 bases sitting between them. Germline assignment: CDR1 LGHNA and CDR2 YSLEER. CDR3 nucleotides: TGCGCCAGCAGCTTCCACTCCCAAGGGGGCTACGAGCAGTACTTC. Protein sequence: CASSFHSQGGYEQYF.

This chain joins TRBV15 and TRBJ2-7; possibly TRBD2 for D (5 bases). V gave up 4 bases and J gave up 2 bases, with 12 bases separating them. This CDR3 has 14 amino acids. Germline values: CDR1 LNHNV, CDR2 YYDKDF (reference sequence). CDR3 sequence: CATSISGPPYEQYF. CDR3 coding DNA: TGTGCCACCAGCATAAGCGGTCCCCCCTACGAGCAGTACTTC.

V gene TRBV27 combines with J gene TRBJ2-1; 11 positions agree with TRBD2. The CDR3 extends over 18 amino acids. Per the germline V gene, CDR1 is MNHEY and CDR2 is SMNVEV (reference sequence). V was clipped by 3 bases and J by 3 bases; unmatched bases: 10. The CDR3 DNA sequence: TGTGCCAGCAGTTTGTTTACTAGCGGGGGCTGGGGCTACAATGAGCAGTTCTTC. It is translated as CASSLFTSGGWGYNEQFF.

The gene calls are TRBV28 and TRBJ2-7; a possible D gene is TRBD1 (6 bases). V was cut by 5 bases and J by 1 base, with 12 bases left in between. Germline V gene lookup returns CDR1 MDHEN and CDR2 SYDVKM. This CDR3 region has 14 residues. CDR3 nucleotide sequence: TGTGCCAGCAGTCACGTAGGGGGATCCTACGAGCAGTACTTC. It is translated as CASSHVGGSYEQYF. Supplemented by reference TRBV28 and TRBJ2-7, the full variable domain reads DVKVTQSSRYLVKRTGEKVFLECVQDMDHENMFWYRQDPGLGLRLIYFSYDVKMKEKGDIPEGYSVSREKKERFSLILESASTNQTSMYLCASSHVGGSYEQYFGPGTRLTVT.

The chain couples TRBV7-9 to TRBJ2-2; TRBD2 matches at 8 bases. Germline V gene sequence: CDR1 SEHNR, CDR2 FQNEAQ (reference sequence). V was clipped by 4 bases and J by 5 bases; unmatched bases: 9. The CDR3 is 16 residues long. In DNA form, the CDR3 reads TGTGCCAGCAGCTCCGCTGGGGGGACTAGAACCGGGGAGCTGTTTTTT. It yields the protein CASSSAGGTRTGELFF.

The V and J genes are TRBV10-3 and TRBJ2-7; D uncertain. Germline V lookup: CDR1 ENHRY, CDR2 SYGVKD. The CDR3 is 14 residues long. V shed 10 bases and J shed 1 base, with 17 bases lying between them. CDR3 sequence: CATNSPGDSYEQYF. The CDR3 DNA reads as TGTGCCACCAACAGTCCAGGCGATTCCTACGAGCAGTACTTC.